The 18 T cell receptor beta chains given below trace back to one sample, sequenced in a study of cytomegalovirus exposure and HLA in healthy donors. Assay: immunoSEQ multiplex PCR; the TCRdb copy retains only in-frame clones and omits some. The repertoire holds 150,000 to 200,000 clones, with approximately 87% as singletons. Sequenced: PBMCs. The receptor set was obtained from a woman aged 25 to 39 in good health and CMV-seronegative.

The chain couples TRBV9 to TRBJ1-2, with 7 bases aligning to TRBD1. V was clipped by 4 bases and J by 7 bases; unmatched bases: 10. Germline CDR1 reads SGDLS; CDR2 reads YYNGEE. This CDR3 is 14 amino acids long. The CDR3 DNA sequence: TGTGCCAGCAGCACGACAGGGTTTCGCGCTGGCTACACCTTC. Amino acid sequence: CASSTTGFRAGYTF. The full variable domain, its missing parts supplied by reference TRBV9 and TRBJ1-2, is DSGVTQTPKHLITATGQRVTLRCSPRSGDLSVYWYQQSLDQGLQFLIQYYNGEERAKGNILERFSAQQFPDLHSELNLSSLELGDSALYFCASSTTGFRAGYTFGSGTRLTVV.

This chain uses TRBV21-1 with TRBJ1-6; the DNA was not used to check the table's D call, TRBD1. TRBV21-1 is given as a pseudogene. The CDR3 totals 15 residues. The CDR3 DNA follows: TGTGCCAGCAGCAATCCCAGGCCAAAAGGTTCACCCCTCCACTTT. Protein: CASSNPRPKGSPLHF.

The CDR3 nucleotides are TGCGCCAGCAGCCTCACGGCGGGGGTCGATGAGCAGTTCTTC. Its translation: CASSLTAGVDEQFF. The chain is built from TRBV4-1 and TRBJ2-1; 7 positions match TRBD2. V shed 4 bases, J shed 8 bases, and the junction held 8 bases outside the gene matches. The CDR3 loop spans 14 amino acids. Germline V gene sequence: CDR1 MGHRA, CDR2 YSYEKL.

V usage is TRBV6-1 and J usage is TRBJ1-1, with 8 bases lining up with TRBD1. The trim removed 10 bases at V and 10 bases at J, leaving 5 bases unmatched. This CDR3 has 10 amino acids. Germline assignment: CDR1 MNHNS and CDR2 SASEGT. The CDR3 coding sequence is TGTGCCACCGCAGGGGGCGCAGCTTTCTTT. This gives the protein CATAGGAAFF.

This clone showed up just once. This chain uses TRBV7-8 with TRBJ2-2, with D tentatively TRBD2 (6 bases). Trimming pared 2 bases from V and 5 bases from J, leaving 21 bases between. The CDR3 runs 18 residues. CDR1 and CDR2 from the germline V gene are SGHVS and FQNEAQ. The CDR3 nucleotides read TGTGCCAGCAGCTTACAGGTCTTTCAGGGAGGTGGGACCGGGGAGCTGTTTTTT. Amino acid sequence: CASSLQVFQGGGTGELFF.

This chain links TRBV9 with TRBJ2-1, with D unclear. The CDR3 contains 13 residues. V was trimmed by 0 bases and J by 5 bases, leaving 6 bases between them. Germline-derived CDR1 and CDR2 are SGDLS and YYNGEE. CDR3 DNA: TGTGCCAGCAGCGTAGGATCTAACAATGAGCAGTTCTTC. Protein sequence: CASSVGSNNEQFF.

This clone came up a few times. The CDR3 loop is CASSLGDRTNEKLFF. In DNA form, the CDR3 reads TGCGCCAGCAGCTTGGGGGACAGGACCAATGAAAAACTGTTTTTT. V is TRBV5-1 and J is TRBJ1-4; 8 bases are shared with TRBD1. The J segment lost 5 bases and the V segment lost 0 bases, leaving 3 bases of the junction unmatched. This CDR3 spans 15 amino acids. CDR1 and CDR2 from the germline V gene are SGHRS and YFSETQ.

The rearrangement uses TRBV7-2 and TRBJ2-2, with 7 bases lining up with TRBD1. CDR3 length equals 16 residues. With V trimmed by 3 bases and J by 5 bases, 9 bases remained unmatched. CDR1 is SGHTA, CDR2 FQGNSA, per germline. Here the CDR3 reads CASSFIRPDRTGELFF. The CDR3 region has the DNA TGTGCCAGCAGCTTCATCCGACCGGACAGGACCGGGGAGCTGTTTTTT.

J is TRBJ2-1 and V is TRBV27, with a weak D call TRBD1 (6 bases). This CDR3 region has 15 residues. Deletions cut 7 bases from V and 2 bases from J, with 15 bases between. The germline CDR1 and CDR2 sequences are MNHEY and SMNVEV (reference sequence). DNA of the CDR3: TGTGCCAGCAACAAACAGGGTTCGACCTACAATGAGCAGTTCTTC. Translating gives CASNKQGSTYNEQFF.

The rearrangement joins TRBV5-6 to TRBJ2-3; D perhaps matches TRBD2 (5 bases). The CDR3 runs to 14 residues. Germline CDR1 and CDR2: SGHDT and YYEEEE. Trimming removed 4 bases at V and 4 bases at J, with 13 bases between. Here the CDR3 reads CASSNQRGSDTQYF. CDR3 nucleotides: TGTGCCAGCAGCAACCAGCGAGGGTCAGATACGCAGTATTTT. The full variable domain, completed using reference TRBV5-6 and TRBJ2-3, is DAGVTQSPTHLIKTRGQQVTLRCSPKSGHDTVSWYQQALGQGPQFIFQYYEEEERQRGNFPDRFSGHQFPNYSSELNVNALLLGDSALYLCASSNQRGSDTQYFGPGTRLTVL.

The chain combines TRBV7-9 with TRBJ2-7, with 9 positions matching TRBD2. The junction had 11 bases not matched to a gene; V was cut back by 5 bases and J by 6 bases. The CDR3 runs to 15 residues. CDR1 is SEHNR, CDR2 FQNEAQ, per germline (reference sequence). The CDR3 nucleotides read TGTGCCAGCAGCGGACGCGGGGGGGCCCGCGGCGAGCAGTACTTC. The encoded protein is CASSGRGGARGEQYF.

CDR3 residues: CASTRPPGETQYF. In nucleotides, the CDR3 is TGTGCCAGCACCCGCCCCCCAGGAGAGACCCAGTACTTC. The rearrangement links TRBV5-6 to TRBJ2-5; D is uncertain. With 6 bases removed from V and 4 bases from J, the gap between germline ends came to 13 bases. CDR3 size: 13 residues. Germline-derived CDR1 and CDR2 are SGHDT and YYEEEE. The full variable domain, in which reference TRBV5-6 and TRBJ2-5 provide the parts outside the CDR3, is DAGVTQSPTHLIKTRGQQVTLRCSPKSGHDTVSWYQQALGQGPQFIFQYYEEEERQRGNFPDRFSGHQFPNYSSELNVNALLLGDSALYLCASTRPPGETQYFGPGTRLLVL.

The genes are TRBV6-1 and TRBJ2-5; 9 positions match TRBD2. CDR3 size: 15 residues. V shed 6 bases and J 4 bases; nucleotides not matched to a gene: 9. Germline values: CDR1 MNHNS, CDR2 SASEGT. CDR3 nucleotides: TGTGCCAGCAGCCTATCTAGCGGGGTGGCAGAGACCCAGTACTTC. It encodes CASSLSSGVAETQYF.

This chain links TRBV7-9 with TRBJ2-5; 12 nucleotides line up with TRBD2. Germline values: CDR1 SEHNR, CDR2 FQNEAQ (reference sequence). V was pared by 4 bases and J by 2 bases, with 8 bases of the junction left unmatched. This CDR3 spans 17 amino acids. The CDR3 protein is CASSSIGLAGIQETQYF. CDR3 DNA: TGTGCCAGCAGCTCCATAGGACTAGCGGGGATACAAGAGACCCAGTACTTC. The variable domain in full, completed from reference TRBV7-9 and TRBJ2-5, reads DTGVSQNPRHKITKRGQNVTFRCDPISEHNRLYWYRQTLGQGPEFLTYFQNEAQLEKSRLLSDRFSAERPKGSFSTLEIQRTEQGDSAMYLCASSSIGLAGIQETQYFGPGTRLLVL.

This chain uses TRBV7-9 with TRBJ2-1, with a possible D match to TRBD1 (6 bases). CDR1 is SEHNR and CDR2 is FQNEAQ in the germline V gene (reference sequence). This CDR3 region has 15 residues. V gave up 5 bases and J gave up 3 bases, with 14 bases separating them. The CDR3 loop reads CASSQRQASYNEQFF. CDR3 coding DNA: TGTGCCAGCAGCCAACGACAGGCCAGCTACAATGAGCAGTTCTTC.

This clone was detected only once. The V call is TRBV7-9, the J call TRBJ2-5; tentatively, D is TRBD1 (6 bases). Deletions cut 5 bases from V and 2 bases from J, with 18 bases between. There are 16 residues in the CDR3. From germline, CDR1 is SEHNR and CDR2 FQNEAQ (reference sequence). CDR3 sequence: CASSNDRFPLQETQYF. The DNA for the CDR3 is TGTGCCAGCAGCAACGACAGGTTCCCGTTGCAAGAGACCCAGTACTTC.

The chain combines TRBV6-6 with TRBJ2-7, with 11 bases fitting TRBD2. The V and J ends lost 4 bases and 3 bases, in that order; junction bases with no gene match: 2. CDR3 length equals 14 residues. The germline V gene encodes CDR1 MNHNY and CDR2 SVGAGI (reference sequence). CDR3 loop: CASSWGTSGYEQYF. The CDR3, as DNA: TGTGCCAGCAGTTGGGGGACTAGCGGCTACGAGCAGTACTTC.

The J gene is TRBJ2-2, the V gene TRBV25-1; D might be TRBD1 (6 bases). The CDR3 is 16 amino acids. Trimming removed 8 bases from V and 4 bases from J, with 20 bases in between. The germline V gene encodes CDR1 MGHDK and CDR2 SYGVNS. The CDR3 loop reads CASGPGGQRVTGELFF. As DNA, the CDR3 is TGTGCCAGCGGACCCGGAGGACAGAGAGTCACCGGGGAGCTGTTTTTT.